This T cell receptor (beta chain) was sequenced for a study of T cells in women clearing cervical HPV infection. General study findings and limits: Cases carried less TRBV6-7 than controls: approximately 0.1% versus 0.16%.

As to this clone: As yet, its antigen is unknown. The sequence runs out 3 residues before the end of the CDR3; the remainder is reconstructed from the germline J gene.

Sequenced by immunoSEQ multiplex PCR; TCRdb stores in-frame clones only, minus some. The sample has roughly 18,000 clones. Prevalent HPV16 infections were excluded; only incident single HPV16 infections included. Trimming cost V 0 bases and J 0 bases, with 12 bases left between them. The CDR3 sequence is 16 residues long. Germline CDR1 reads MDHEN; CDR2 reads SYDVKM. This sequence joins TRBV28 and TRBJ2-7; tentative D call: TRBD2 (6 bases). Sequenced input: blood buffy coat. This clonotype was obtained from a woman between 18 and 69 years old with a cervical HPV16 infection that either progressed to CIN3+ or cleared (not recorded which). This chain's CDR3 is CASSLWGQGLSYEQYF. Incomplete CDR3 DNA: TGTGCCAGCAGTTTATGGGGGCAGGGACTCTCCTACGAG.